Detailed here is one TCR beta chain. The antigen remains unidentified. TCRdb reprocessed the reads via MiXCR and lists one record per CDR3 protein. The sample comprises 45,000 to 60,000 distinct CDR3 sequences, over 15% of which are singletons, and less than 70% rests with the top ten. The CDR3 covers 13 residues. Germline V CDR1 and CDR2: SEHNR, FQNEAQ (reference sequence). Deletions cut 6 bases from V and 3 bases from J, with 12 bases between. The sample belongs to a study of T cell repertoires in cytomegalovirus infection. As for the study in general: Public TCR beta signature analysis indicated the presence of both CMV infection and matching HLA type.

The study's findings and limits: Totalled public TCR beta family frequency picked out people who carried CMV plus the relevant HLA. Within the response measured ex vivo, HLA-C-restricted CMV-specific TCR beta clonotypes were dominant.

Here the sequenced sample was CD8+ T cells from cultured PBMCs, taken from culture after CMV antigen stimulation. The clonotype was recovered from a human donor in good health (CMV status not recorded). Some clones in this sample may be carry-over from other donors' samples. The rearrangement joins TRBV7-9 to TRBJ2-7, with D possibly matching TRBD2 (6 bases). In DNA form, the CDR3 reads TGTGCCAGCAGTCCGTCGGGGGTCTACGAGCAGTACTTC. It specifies CASSPSGVYEQYF. Full variable domain (missing parts from reference TRBV7-9 and TRBJ2-7): DTGVSQNPRHKITKRGQNVTFRCDPISEHNRLYWYRQTLGQGPEFLTYFQNEAQLEKSRLLSDRFSAERPKGSFSTLEIQRTEQGDSAMYLCASSPSGVYEQYFGPGTRLTVT.